The 22 T cell receptor beta chains below all came from one sample that was sequenced in a study of chronic HIV infection and antiretroviral therapy (dated by TCRdb to the mid-2010s). Preparation of the library involved 5' RACE. Sequencing relied on an Illumina MiSeq. TCRdb reprocessed the public reads (quality trimming at Q25 with fastp, clone calling with MiXCR) and kept in-frame beta chains. Rows merge per CDR3 protein into single entries with the most common DNA and genes. The sample yields tens of thousands of distinct CDR3 sequences; approximately 7.4% were counted once. The top ten constitute 2.9% of the sample. The sample taken for sequencing was peripheral blood. Receptors were obtained from an adult who had HIV and had not received antiretroviral therapy, or was an uninfected healthy control (not recorded which).

This clonotype showed up many times. V usage is TRBV29-1 and J usage is TRBJ2-7; D gene ambiguous. The CDR3 runs to 11 residues. CDR1 and CDR2 from the germline V gene are SQVTM and ANQGSEA. The V end was cut by 4 bases, the J end by 5 bases, with 9 bases between. The CDR3: CSVGTRNEQYF. CDR3 sequence (DNA): TGCAGCGTTGGTACCCGGAACGAGCAGTACTTC.

This clonotype was recorded many times. This sequence joins TRBV28 and TRBJ1-2; D remains ambiguous. The CDR3 runs 13 residues. Germline CDR1 and CDR2: MDHEN and SYDVKM. Trimming left V 5 bases short and J 5 bases short, with 12 bases between. In DNA, the CDR3 is TGTGCCAGCAGTCCCCCGTCGCGGTATGGCTACACCTTC. Protein sequence: CASSPPSRYGYTF.

The sample holds a few counts of this clonotype. V usage is TRBV28 and J usage is TRBJ2-7; D is perhaps TRBD2 (5 bases). V was trimmed by 2 bases and J by 2 bases, leaving 10 bases between them. CDR3 length: 14 residues. Per the germline V gene, CDR1 is MDHEN and CDR2 is SYDVKM. The CDR3 region has the DNA TGTGCCAGCAGTTTAGCGAGCGGTGCCTACGAGCAGTACTTC. Its protein is CASSLASGAYEQYF.

There are many counts of this clonotype. The chain carries TRBV6-4 and TRBJ2-3; tentatively, D is TRBD2 (6 bases). Trimming shortened V by 5 bases and J by 0 bases, and 6 bases separated the two germline ends. Germline assignment: CDR1 MRHNA and CDR2 SNTAGT. This CDR3 region has 13 residues. The CDR3 protein is CASSSGSTDTQYF. The DNA of the CDR3 is TGTGCCAGCAGTAGCGGGAGCACAGATACGCAGTATTTT.

This clonotype is termed medium-sized (0.01 to 0.1%). The chain joins TRBV20-1 to TRBJ2-1; 8 positions match TRBD2. CDR1 DFQATT and CDR2 SNEGSKA come from the germline V gene (reference sequence). Unmatched junction bases numbered 5, after V lost 0 bases and J lost 7 bases. CDR3 length: 14 residues. CDR3 loop: CSAREAGDVNEQFF. CDR3 nucleotide sequence: TGCAGTGCTAGAGAAGCGGGAGACGTTAATGAGCAGTTCTTC.

CDR3 region: CSVEYTNTGELFF. In nucleotides, the CDR3 is TGCAGCGTTGAATACACGAACACCGGGGAGCTGTTTTTT. The V gene is TRBV29-1, the J gene TRBJ2-2, with no clear D. This CDR3 has 13 amino acids. Germline values: CDR1 SQVTM, CDR2 ANQGSEA. V was cut by 2 bases and J by 0 bases, with 4 bases left in between.

This clonotype has a count of ten or more. This chain connects TRBV29-1 to TRBJ2-3; D is possibly TRBD2 (6 bases). Germline lookup yields CDR1 SQVTM and CDR2 ANQGSEA. The CDR3 length is 14 residues. V was shortened by 1 base and J by 3 bases, with 11 bases between the two germline ends. CDR3 nucleotides: TGCAGCGTTGAAGCGGGAGTGGGTACAGATACGCAGTATTTT. Translated: CSVEAGVGTDTQYF.

This clonotype was picked up many times. The V call is TRBV28, the J call TRBJ2-3; a weak D match, TRBD1 (6 bases). With 5 bases removed from V and 5 bases from J, the gap between germline ends came to 17 bases. The CDR3 has 15 residues. Germline V gene sequence: CDR1 MDHEN, CDR2 SYDVKM. The CDR3 reads CASSLSRGVLDTQYF. The CDR3 region has the DNA TGTGCCAGCAGTCTTTCCAGGGGTGTATTAGATACGCAGTATTTT.

The sample holds many counts of this clonotype. The chain recombines TRBV5-1 with TRBJ2-7, with 8 bases identical to TRBD2. The CDR3 is made up of 15 amino acids. V lost 0 bases and J lost 4; bases outside the gene matches: 6. In germline, CDR1 is SGHRS, CDR2 YFSETQ. In DNA form, the CDR3 reads TGCGCCAGCAGCTTGGGGGGGACTAGAGGATACGAGCAGTACTTC. Amino acid sequence: CASSLGGTRGYEQYF.

A word on this clonotype: Relative to the germline gene, one junction end is altered; a read error may explain this. V is TRBV3-1 and J is TRBJ2-1; D is unclear. The CDR3 has 11 amino acids. Germline V CDR1 and CDR2: LGHDT, YNNKEL (reference sequence). In nucleotides, the CDR3 is TGTGCCAGCAGCTATGGGCCTGAGCGGTTCTTC. Amino acids: CASSYGPERFF.

In this sample, this clonotype turned up many times. The CDR3 DNA reads TGTGCCAGCAGCTTAGGACAGCTTCTTAGCACAGATACGCAGTATTTT. Protein product: CASSLGQLLSTDTQYF. The chain employs TRBV7-3 and TRBJ2-3; possible D gene TRBD1, 6 bases. The V and J ends lost 2 bases and 0 bases respectively, with 12 bases between them. Looked up from germline, CDR1 is SGHTA and CDR2 is FQGTGA. This CDR3 contains 16 residues.

This chain links TRBV29-1 with TRBJ2-7, with 8 bases aligning to TRBD2. V trimming: 4 bases; J trimming: 3 bases; junction bases outside the gene matches: 5. Germline-derived CDR1 and CDR2 are SQVTM and ANQGSEA. This CDR3 spans 13 amino acids. The CDR3 sequence is CSVAKRGNYEQYF. In DNA, the CDR3 is TGCAGCGTTGCGAAGCGGGGGAACTACGAGCAGTACTTC.

This clonotype was counted at least ten times. The chain couples TRBV28 to TRBJ2-7, with 13 bases fitting TRBD2. Trimming took 5 bases from V and 4 from J; bases not matched to a gene: 2. The CDR3 spans 14 residues. Germline lookup yields CDR1 MDHEN and CDR2 SYDVKM. The CDR3 reads CASSGLAGDYEQYF. The CDR3 DNA reads as TGTGCCAGCAGTGGACTAGCGGGAGATTACGAGCAGTACTTC.

This clonotype was counted at least ten times. As DNA, the CDR3 is TGTGCCAGCAGTGAAAGTCGGAAGCGGGAGACAGATACGCAGTATTTT. This translates into CASSESRKRETDTQYF. The chain employs TRBV2 and TRBJ2-3; 8 bases agree with TRBD2. The ends lost 2 bases at V and 3 bases at J; junction bases unmatched: 7. The germline V gene encodes CDR1 SNHLY and CDR2 FYNNEI. The CDR3 loop spans 16 amino acids.

Notes on this clonotype: A clone one base away is much larger, so this may be a read error. The rearrangement joins TRBV28 to TRBJ2-3, with TRBD1 matching 8 bases. Germline V gene data show CDR1 as MDHEN and CDR2 as SYDVKM. The CDR3 sequence is 16 residues long. The CDR3 nucleotides are TGTGCCAGCAGTTTAACCCCGGGACAGGCCACACATACGCAGTATTTT. Translation: CASSLTPGQATHTQYF.

The chain links TRBV10-3 to TRBJ2-1; 7 positions match TRBD1. Germline-derived CDR1 and CDR2 are ENHRY and SYGVKD. Losses at the gene ends were 6 bases for V and 0 bases for J; bases not matched to a gene: 5. The CDR3 totals 15 residues. The CDR3 nucleotides are TGTGCCATCAGAACCGGGACAGTCTCCTACAATGAGCAGTTCTTC. Translating gives CAIRTGTVSYNEQFF.

This clonotype came up many times. The rearrangement uses TRBV28 and TRBJ2-1; 11 bases match TRBD1. This CDR3 region has 15 residues. CDR1 is MDHEN and CDR2 is SYDVKM in the germline V gene. V shed 5 bases, J shed 7 bases, and the junction held 7 bases outside the gene matches. The CDR3: CASSNSGTGGNEQFF. The CDR3 nucleotides are TGTGCCAGCAGTAACTCCGGGACAGGGGGGAATGAGCAGTTCTTC. The full variable domain, with the rest looked up from reference TRBV28 and TRBJ2-1, is DVKVTQSSRYLVKRTGEKVFLECVQDMDHENMFWYRQDPGLGLRLIYFSYDVKMKEKGDIPEGYSVSREKKERFSLILESASTNQTSMYLCASSNSGTGGNEQFFGPGTRLTVL.

This clonotype has more than one count but fewer than ten. The chain uses TRBV7-9 and TRBJ2-3; possibly TRBD1 for D (5 bases). This CDR3 is 15 amino acids long. V was trimmed by 5 bases and J by 2 bases, leaving 14 bases between them. Germline-derived CDR1 and CDR2 are SEHNR and FQNEAQ (reference sequence). The CDR3 bases are TGTGCCAGCAGCCCGACAGAGGCGCCCACAGATACGCAGTATTTT. Its protein is CASSPTEAPTDTQYF.

V and J are TRBV28 and TRBJ1-1; D is unresolved. CDR3 length: 14 amino acids. Deletions cut 3 bases from V and 8 bases from J, with 16 bases between. Germline-derived CDR1 and CDR2 are MDHEN and SYDVKM. CDR3 region: CASSFFVSVSEAFF. CDR3 coding DNA: TGTGCCAGCAGTTTCTTCGTGTCAGTTTCAGAAGCTTTCTTT.

The chain joins TRBV12-3 or TRBV12-4 to TRBJ2-3; either TRBD1 or TRBD2 may fit D (5 bases each). The V end lost 6 bases, the J end lost 2 bases, and 9 bases lay between the germline ends. The CDR3 totals 13 residues. This chain's CDR3 is CASRGVNTDTQYF. Written as DNA, the CDR3 is TGTGCCAGCAGGGGGGTGAACACAGATACGCAGTATTTT.

This clonotype has a count of ten or more. The V call is TRBV29-1, the J call TRBJ2-3, with 9 nucleotides matching TRBD1. The CDR3 covers 15 residues. The ends lost 5 bases at V and 2 bases at J; junction bases unmatched: 8. Germline CDR1 SQVTM, CDR2 ANQGSEA. CDR3 nucleotide sequence: TGCAGCGTTCCTACAGGGGGCTCCTCCACAGATACGCAGTATTTT. Protein sequence: CSVPTGGSSTDTQYF.

The chain uses TRBV4-1 and TRBJ2-2; 8 bases are a match to TRBD2. The CDR3 contains 15 residues. The V gene's germline CDR1 is MGHRA and CDR2 YSYEKL. With V trimmed by 1 base and J by 5 bases, 3 bases remained unmatched. DNA for the CDR3: TGCGCCAGCAGCCAAGCGGGAGGGAAGACCGGGGAGCTGTTTTTT. Protein sequence: CASSQAGGKTGELFF.